A single sample is the source of the 9 T cell receptor beta chains below, sequenced in a study of control samples from healthy donors and cancer patients. Profiling relied on immunoSEQ multiplex PCR, and the TCRdb table lists in-frame clones only, not all of them. Of 120,000 or so clones listed, over 75% are singletons. Sequencing input: blood. The source is a man aged 55 to 70 in good health.

Written as DNA, the CDR3 is TGTGCCAGCAGCCTCACAGGGGGTACCACTGAAGCTTTCTTT. Protein sequence: CASSLTGGTTEAFF. This sequence joins TRBV7-3 and TRBJ1-1, with 8 positions matching TRBD1. Germline V gives CDR1 SGHTA, CDR2 FQGTGA. This CDR3 has 14 residues. Trimming at V came to 5 bases and at J to 4 bases, leaving 6 bases not matched to a gene.

The chain couples TRBV4-2 to TRBJ1-6, with TRBD1 matching over 9 bases. The CDR3 has 15 residues. V lost 4 bases, J lost 6 bases, and 4 bases stayed unmatched. Looked up from germline, CDR1 is LGHNA and CDR2 is YNFKEQ. Here the CDR3 DNA reads TGTGCCAGCAGCCCGGGACAGGGAGGTAATTCACCCCTCCACTTT. Its protein product is CASSPGQGGNSPLHF.

The CDR3 nucleotides are TGCGCCAGCAGTGACAAGGCGGCTTCACCCCTCCACTTT. Residues: CASSDKAASPLHF. J is TRBJ1-6 and V is TRBV10-2, with D hard to call. This CDR3 is built from 13 residues. Germline CDR1 WSHSY, CDR2 SAAADI. Trimming left V 3 bases short and J 9 bases short, with 9 bases between.

The chain is built from TRBV7-2 and TRBJ2-3; 9 bases line up with TRBD2. The germline V gene encodes CDR1 SGHTA and CDR2 FQGNSA. This CDR3 region has 15 residues. V shed 2 bases and J 2 bases; nucleotides not matched to a gene: 2. The CDR3 protein is CASSLTSGYTDTQYF. Here the CDR3 DNA reads TGTGCCAGCAGCTTAACTAGCGGGTACACAGATACGCAGTATTTT.

The chain couples TRBV7-6 to TRBJ1-3, with TRBD1 as a possible D gene (6 bases). There are 17 residues in the CDR3. Trimming pared 1 base from V and 0 bases from J, leaving 13 bases between. Germline V gene lookup returns CDR1 SGHVS and CDR2 FNYEAQ. Written as DNA, the CDR3 is TGTGCCAGCAGCTTAGGCCCCCAGGGGAGCTCTGGAAACACCATATATTTT. This codes for CASSLGPQGSSGNTIYF.

The chain is built from TRBV5-1 and TRBJ2-1; the D gene could be TRBD1 or TRBD2 (5 bases each). V lost 0 bases, J lost 13 bases, and 14 bases lay in between. In germline, CDR1 is SGHRS, CDR2 YFSETQ. The CDR3 runs to 13 residues. In DNA form, the CDR3 reads TGCGCCAGCAGCTTGGACGGGGCAGGGTTCCAGTTCTTC. This encodes CASSLDGAGFQFF. Supplemented by reference TRBV5-1 and TRBJ2-1, the full variable domain reads KAGVTQTPRYLIKTRGQQVTLSCSPISGHRSVSWYQQTPGQGLQFLFEYFSETQRNKGNFPGRFSGRQFSNSRSEMNVSTLELGDSALYLCASSLDGAGFQFFGPGTRLTVL.

This clone was counted a single time. The V and J genes are TRBV27 and TRBJ1-5; D gene unclear. This CDR3 is built from 14 residues. V shed 10 bases and J shed 4 bases, with 17 bases lying between them. Per the germline V gene, CDR1 is MNHEY and CDR2 is SMNVEV (reference sequence). CDR3 nucleotide sequence: TGTGCCACACTTACGGGAGGGTCGAATCAGCCCCAGCATTTT. It yields the protein CATLTGGSNQPQHF.

V is TRBV12-3 or TRBV12-4 and J is TRBJ1-1; 8 nucleotides agree with TRBD1. The ends lost 0 bases at V and 6 bases at J; junction bases unmatched: 0. The CDR3 sequence is 13 residues long. Here the CDR3 DNA reads TGTGCCAGCAGTTTAGCGACAGGGGCTGAAGCTTTCTTT. Translating it yields CASSLATGAEAFF.

The chain carries TRBV10-1 and TRBJ1-2; 7 bases agree with TRBD1. The CDR3 covers 15 residues. Germline V gene sequence: CDR1 WNHNN, CDR2 SYGVQD (reference sequence). J lost 2 bases, V lost 3 bases, and 6 bases had no gene match. The CDR3 bases are TGCGCCAGCAGTGATTCTGCAGGGGGGAACTATGGCTACACCTTC. Amino acids: CASSDSAGGNYGYTF.